A selection of T cell receptor beta chains follows, all from one sample in a study of T-cell memory formation after mild COVID-19. TCRdb reanalysed the 5' RACE reads using MiXCR and keeps one entry per CDR3 protein. In the table there are a few hundred thousand distinct CDR3 sequences, about 24% of which are singletons. The specimen sequenced was PBMCs or a T cell subset sorted from them (not recorded which). The source is an adult woman who had mild COVID-19 (a few samples of this study predate the infection). Cell type and time point are not known. Both conserved end residues are trimmed from each CDR3. A D gene is named only where the DNA matches it firmly. Clone size is shown for a subset of rows, as once, few, many or a class of expanded clone.

>few|TRBV4-1|TRBJ2-2|TRBD1
ASSQGQGGNTGELF
>-|TRBV15|TRBJ2-1|-
ATSRGERGFPPYNEQF
>few|TRBV4-3|TRBJ2-7|TRBD2
ASSQETSGAYEQY
>few|TRBV20-1|TRBJ1-4|-
SARVPGQRKLF
>-|TRBV28|TRBJ2-1|TRBD1
ASRGGLGQGSNEQF
>-|TRBV7-9|TRBJ2-2|-
ASSSKGTPPGELF
>few|TRBV6-6|TRBJ1-2|-
ASMEGYGYT
>-|TRBV12-3/TRBV12-4|TRBJ2-7|TRBD1
ASSFSGQGMEQY
>many|TRBV3-1|TRBJ2-5|TRBD2
ASSQEGTSGQETQY
>-|TRBV7-9|TRBJ2-2|TRBD2
ASSHPLAGGPGELF
>many|TRBV7-2|TRBJ2-7|TRBD2
ASSPRTSGIGEQY
>-|TRBV2|TRBJ1-1|-
ASRGMRNTEAF
>few|TRBV5-6|TRBJ1-1|TRBD1
ASSQTGEAF
>-|TRBV4-1|TRBJ2-7|-
ASSQTRPLGFYEQY
>-|TRBV11-2|TRBJ1-2|TRBD1
ASSPPPGTGAHGYT
>-|TRBV7-8|TRBJ1-2|-
ASTKGGGNYGYT
>-|TRBV29-1|TRBJ2-3|TRBD1
SAEGTGGTDTQY
>few|TRBV14|TRBJ1-1|-
ASSPSGDVAF
>few|TRBV12-3/TRBV12-4|TRBJ2-5|TRBD2
ASSSGTSGVPSQETQY
>-|TRBV9|TRBJ2-1|-
ASSAGLGNYNEQF
>few|TRBV11-2|TRBJ2-3|TRBD2
ASSPVGGWTDTQY
>few|TRBV4-2|TRBJ2-7|-
ASSGGSFSSYEQY
>-|TRBV2|TRBJ2-2|TRBD2
ASSPPTSGTTPWGELF
>few|TRBV7-6|TRBJ2-1|-
ASSLGGIYNEQF
>-|TRBV5-1|TRBJ1-2|-
ASSPGSVLYGYT
>-|TRBV19|TRBJ2-7|-
ASSMVAWPSSYEQC
>-|TRBV7-2|TRBJ2-4|TRBD1
ASSFGTGGSSAKNIQY
>-|TRBV7-9|TRBJ1-2|-
ASSSSGGAFGGYT
>few|TRBV9|TRBJ2-3|TRBD2
ASSVAGGPGADTQY
>few|TRBV7-6|TRBJ1-1|TRBD1
ASSHGQGAYSEAF
>once|TRBV15|TRBJ2-7|-
ATKGPGPSYEQY
>few|TRBV20-1|TRBJ1-5|-
SAKAGEGRNQPQH
>few|TRBV7-2|TRBJ1-2|-
ASTRVGVGGYT
>-|TRBV9|TRBJ2-7|TRBD2
ASSAREGLGEQY
>few|TRBV5-1|TRBJ1-2|-
ASSLQGGYT
>-|TRBV7-9|TRBJ1-2|TRBD1
ASSRPGTGTGGYT
>-|TRBV30|TRBJ2-7|-
ASGSKNYEQY
>few|TRBV7-9|TRBJ2-7|TRBD1
ASSPGTVHEQY
>many|TRBV7-3|TRBJ2-3|-
ASSLEGADTQY
>-|TRBV10-2|TRBJ2-7|TRBD1
ASSDPGGSYEQY
>-|TRBV23-1|TRBJ2-5|TRBD2
ASSLLKRTSQETQY
>few|TRBV20-1|TRBJ1-2|TRBD1
SAWDSNYGYT
>few|TRBV7-2|TRBJ2-3|TRBD2
ASSIVWVAGVTDTQY
>few|TRBV24-1|TRBJ2-1|TRBD1
ATSGPGTAAHNEQF
>-|TRBV5-5|TRBJ2-7|-
ASRVGGAVSYEQY
>-|TRBV29-1|TRBJ2-7|-
SVVNRFSSYEQY
>-|TRBV4-1|TRBJ1-1|-
ASSQDPMGRNTEAF
>few|TRBV5-5|TRBJ2-3|TRBD2
ASSLQLAGSTDTQY
>few|TRBV6-1|TRBJ2-1|-
ASSELAGALLDEQF
>few|TRBV3-1|TRBJ2-7|-
ASRSSGGGYEQY